This T cell receptor beta chain stems from a study of response to subunit inactivated influenza vaccine. TCRdb recomputed calls from the RT-PCR reads with MiXCR, one row per CDR3 protein. The sample comprises 650,000 to 800,000 distinct CDR3 sequences, more than 11% of which are singletons, and around 6.5% rests with the top ten. Study-wide results and caveats: There was a suggestion from the authors that each seasonal influenza vaccination recruits few new T cells.

This clonotype was counted a few times. Its matching antigen is unknown. The CDR3 runs 16 residues. Germline CDR1 is SGHRS and CDR2 is YFSETQ. Trimming took 4 bases from V and 8 from J, leaving 22 bases between them. V gene TRBV5-1 combines with J gene TRBJ2-1; D call uncertain. Here the sequenced sample was PBMCs from blood, taken about 14 days before vaccination. The sequence derives from a man aged 50-60 years who received an inactivated influenza vaccine. CDR3: CASSQMWPAAIYEQFF. The CDR3 bases are TGCGCCAGCAGCCAGATGTGGCCCGCCGCGATCTATGAGCAGTTCTTC.